The 12 T cell receptor beta chains below come from one sample, sequenced in a study of cytotoxic CD8 clonotypes in ibrutinib-treated CLL. Here immunoSEQ multiplex PCR was the method, and the copy in TCRdb shows in-frame clones only, minus some. The sample includes approximately 91,000 clones, around 79% of them seen just once. The sequenced sample was PBMCs, obtained after 12 months of ibrutinib treatment. The receptors were gathered from a human donor with chronic lymphocytic leukemia.

The V call is TRBV5-8, the J call TRBJ2-3; 11 bases are a match to TRBD2. Germline V gene sequence: CDR1 SGHTS, CDR2 YDEGEE. The CDR3 is 15 residues long. V was pared by 4 bases and J by 2 bases, with 3 bases of the junction left unmatched. The CDR3 DNA sequence: TGTGCCAGCAGCCTGGGACTAGCGGTCACAGATACGCAGTATTTT. Residues: CASSLGLAVTDTQYF.

The chain uses TRBV7-2 and TRBJ2-5; D is uncertain. Germline V gene lookup returns CDR1 SGHTA and CDR2 FQGNSA. V was trimmed by 1 base and J by 5 bases, leaving 8 bases between them. The CDR3 is 13 amino acids. The CDR3 coding sequence is TGTGCCAGCAGCTTAGGGCCCGGGGAGACCCAGTACTTC. Translating it yields CASSLGPGETQYF. The full variable domain, with the rest looked up from reference TRBV7-2 and TRBJ2-5, is GAGVSQSPSNKVTEKGKDVELRCDPISGHTALYWYRQSLGQGLEFLIYFQGNSAPDKSGLPSDRFSAERTGGSVSTLTIQRTQQEDSAVYLCASSLGPGETQYFGPGTRLLVL.

The rearrangement links TRBV27 to TRBJ1-1; no reliable D call. The CDR3 sequence is 14 residues long. Per the germline V gene, CDR1 is MNHEY and CDR2 is SMNVEV (reference sequence). Trimming took off 2 bases at V and 1 base at J, with 8 bases between the two ends. The CDR3 DNA follows: TGTGCCAGCAGTTTAGCTTTGGGGAACACTGAAGCTTTCTTT. Protein sequence: CASSLALGNTEAFF.

The rearrangement joins TRBV7-9 to TRBJ1-1; D ambiguous. V dropped 3 bases and J dropped 5 bases, with 10 bases sitting between them. Germline CDR1 reads SEHNR; CDR2 reads FQNEAQ (reference sequence). CDR3 length: 13 residues. The CDR3 loop is CASSLSVETEAFF. As DNA, the CDR3 is TGTGCCAGCAGCTTGTCGGTAGAGACTGAAGCTTTCTTT.

The chain is built from TRBV19 and TRBJ2-5, with 9 bases fitting TRBD2. Germline V lookup: CDR1 LNHDA, CDR2 SQIVND (reference sequence). The CDR3 loop spans 17 amino acids. J lost 7 bases, V lost 1 base, and 13 bases had no gene match. The CDR3 DNA sequence: TGTGCCAGTAGTATAGGCGGATTAGCGGGAGCCCGCCGGACCCAGTACTTC. Residues: CASSIGGLAGARRTQYF.

The chain is built from TRBV29-1 and TRBJ2-2, with a weak D call TRBD1 (5 bases). V dropped 7 bases and J dropped 1 base, with 10 bases sitting between them. CDR3 length equals 13 residues. Germline V CDR1 and CDR2: SQVTM, ANQGSEA. The CDR3 nucleotides are TGCAGCGGGGGAACAGGGAACACCGGGGAGCTGTTTTTT. Translation gives CSGGTGNTGELFF.

The genes are TRBV5-1 and TRBJ2-7, with D perhaps TRBD2 (7 bases). The germline CDR1 and CDR2 sequences are SGHRS and YFSETQ. Trimming shortened V by 0 bases and J by 5 bases, and 15 bases separated the two germline ends. CDR3 size: 15 residues. The DNA for the CDR3 is TGCGCCAGCAGCTTGGGGGCAGGGGAGGGAGACGAGCAGTACTTC. Translating it yields CASSLGAGEGDEQYF.

This chain connects TRBV18 to TRBJ2-3; 12 bases align to TRBD1. Germline assignment: CDR1 KGHSH and CDR2 LQKENI. V shed 6 bases and J 4 bases; nucleotides not matched to a gene: 2. This CDR3 spans 14 amino acids. Here the CDR3 reads CASSGTGGPDTQYF. The CDR3 nucleotides are TGTGCCAGCTCCGGGACAGGGGGCCCAGATACGCAGTATTTT.

The chain employs TRBV7-2 and TRBJ1-1; a possible D gene is TRBD1 (5 bases). The V gene lost 4 bases and the J gene lost 1 base, with 10 bases spanning the gap. The CDR3 is 14 residues long. Looked up from germline, CDR1 is SGHTA and CDR2 is FQGNSA. CDR3 sequence: CASSWGRSNTEAFF. Here the CDR3 DNA reads TGTGCCAGCAGCTGGGGACGCTCGAACACTGAAGCTTTCTTT.

This clone was observed a handful of times. The V and J genes are TRBV6-6 and TRBJ1-2; possible D gene TRBD1, 6 bases. V lost 0 bases to trimming and J lost 8 bases, with 7 bases between them. This CDR3 region has 12 residues. Germline V gene lookup returns CDR1 MNHNY and CDR2 SVGAGI (reference sequence). Here the CDR3 reads CASSYSGGGYTF. The DNA of the CDR3 is TGTGCCAGCAGTTACTCGGGGGGCGGCTACACCTTC.

This sequence joins TRBV27 and TRBJ1-5, with D unresolved. This CDR3 is built from 13 residues. With 4 bases removed from V and 6 bases from J, the gap between germline ends came to 10 bases. CDR1 and CDR2 from the germline V gene are MNHEY and SMNVEV (reference sequence). Here the CDR3 reads CASSSREGQPQHF. The DNA of the CDR3 is TGTGCCAGCAGTTCGCGGGAGGGTCAGCCCCAGCATTTT.

The chain has TRBV28 and TRBJ1-2, with 10 bases that match TRBD1. Germline V gene sequence: CDR1 MDHEN, CDR2 SYDVKM. This CDR3 has 16 amino acids. Unmatched junction bases numbered 13, after V lost 4 bases and J lost 8 bases. The CDR3 sequence is CASSSPSTGGAGGYTF. CDR3 DNA: TGTGCCAGCAGTTCCCCGTCGACAGGGGGCGCCGGGGGCTACACCTTC.